Below, one T cell receptor beta chain is given with its context. Its antigen is currently unknown. Treatment reported: 15 to 20 received Ad26.COV2.S at low or high dose, single or two shots; 5 received placebo; per-sample allocation not given. Collection of samples fell on day 63 after the first vaccine or placebo injection. These data originate in a study of Ad26.COV2.S vaccination and SARS-CoV-2 variants. About the research overall: By the intramuscular route, Ad26.COV2.S was given once, or twice 56 days apart.

The CDR3 spans 13 residues. Germline V CDR1 and CDR2: MDHEN, SYDVKM. The V and J ends lost 5 bases and 3 bases respectively, with 8 bases between them. Notes on the study in general: Analyses of TCR breadth and depth may have underestimated total T cell responses. After vaccination, reports described spike-specific CD8+ and CD4+ T cell responses as showing substantial breadth. Individuals receiving vaccine had higher spike-specific TCR breadth than placebo recipients did.

Profiled with immunoSEQ multiplex PCR; TCRdb holds only in-frame clones, not every one. Here the sample spans 430,000 or so clones, around nine tenths being singletons. This specimen consisted of peripheral blood, obtained in a trial of Ad26.COV2.S vaccine versus placebo. This clonotype was sampled from a person aged 18-65 years who received the Ad26.COV2.S COVID-19 vaccine or a placebo. V gene TRBV28 combines with J gene TRBJ2-1, with D possibly TRBD2 on 5 matching bases. The CDR3 nucleotides are TGTGCCAGCAGTACTAGAAACTACAATGAGCAGTTCTTC. Its protein product is CASSTRNYNEQFF.